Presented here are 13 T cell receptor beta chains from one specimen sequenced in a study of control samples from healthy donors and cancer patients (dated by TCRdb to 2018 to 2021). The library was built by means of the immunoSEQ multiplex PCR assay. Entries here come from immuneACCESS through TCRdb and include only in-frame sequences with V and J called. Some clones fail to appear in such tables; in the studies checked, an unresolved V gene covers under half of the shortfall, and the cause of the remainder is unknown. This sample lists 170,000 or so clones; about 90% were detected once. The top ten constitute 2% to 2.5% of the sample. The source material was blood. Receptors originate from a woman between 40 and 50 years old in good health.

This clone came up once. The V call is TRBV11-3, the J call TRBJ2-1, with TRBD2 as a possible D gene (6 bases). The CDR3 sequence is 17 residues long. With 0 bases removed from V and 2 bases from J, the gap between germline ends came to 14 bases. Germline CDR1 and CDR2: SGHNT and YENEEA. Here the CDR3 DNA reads TGTGCCAGCAGCTTAGAGAGCACGGGACTGCCCTACAATGAGCAGTTCTTC. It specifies CASSLESTGLPYNEQFF.

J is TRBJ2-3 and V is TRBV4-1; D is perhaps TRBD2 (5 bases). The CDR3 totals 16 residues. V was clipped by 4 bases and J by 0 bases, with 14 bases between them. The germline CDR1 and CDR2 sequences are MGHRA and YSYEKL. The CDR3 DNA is TGCGCCAGCAGCCTTCTAGAGGGAGTTAGCACAGATACGCAGTATTTT. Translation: CASSLLEGVSTDTQYF.

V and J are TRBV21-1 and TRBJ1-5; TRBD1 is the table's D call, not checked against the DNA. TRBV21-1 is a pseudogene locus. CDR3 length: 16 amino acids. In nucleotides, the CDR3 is TGTGCCAGCCACATCCCGACAGGGGGCGGAGGTCAGCCCCAGCATTTT. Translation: CASHIPTGGGGQPQHF.

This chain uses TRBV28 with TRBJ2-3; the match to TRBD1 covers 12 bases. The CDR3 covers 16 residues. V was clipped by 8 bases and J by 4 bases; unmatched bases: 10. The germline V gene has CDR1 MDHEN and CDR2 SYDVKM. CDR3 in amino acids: CASLTRGTGGADTQYF. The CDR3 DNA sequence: TGTGCCAGCTTAACGCGGGGGACAGGGGGCGCAGATACGCAGTATTTT.

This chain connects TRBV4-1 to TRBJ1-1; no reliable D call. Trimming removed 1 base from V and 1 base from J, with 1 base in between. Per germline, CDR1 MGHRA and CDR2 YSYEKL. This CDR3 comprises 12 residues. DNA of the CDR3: TGCGCCAGCAGCCAAGGGAACACTGAAGCTTTCTTT. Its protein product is CASSQGNTEAFF.

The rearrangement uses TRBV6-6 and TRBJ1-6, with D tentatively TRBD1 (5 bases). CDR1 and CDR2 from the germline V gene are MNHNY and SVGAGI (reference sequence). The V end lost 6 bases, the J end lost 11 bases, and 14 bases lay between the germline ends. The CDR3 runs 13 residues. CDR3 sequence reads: CASSPGFATPLHF. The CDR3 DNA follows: TGTGCCAGCAGCCCAGGGTTTGCGACACCCCTCCACTTT.

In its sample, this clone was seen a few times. The CDR3, as DNA: TGTGCCAGCAAGGAACAGGGGGGTCAGCCCCAGCATTTT. Protein sequence: CASKEQGGQPQHF. The chain recombines TRBV5-8 with TRBJ1-5, with TRBD1 identical over 8 bases. J lost 6 bases, V lost 6 bases, and 5 bases had no gene match. The germline V gene has CDR1 SGHTS and CDR2 YDEGEE. The CDR3 sequence is 13 residues long.

DNA of the CDR3: TGCGCCAGCAGCTTGGAGAGGACAGGGGCCTACGAGCAGTACTTC. Its translation: CASSLERTGAYEQYF. V and J are TRBV5-1 and TRBJ2-7; 9 bases fit TRBD1. The V segment lost 0 bases and the J segment 2 bases; nucleotides outside the gene matches: 3. The CDR3 length is 15 residues. From germline, CDR1 is SGHRS and CDR2 YFSETQ.

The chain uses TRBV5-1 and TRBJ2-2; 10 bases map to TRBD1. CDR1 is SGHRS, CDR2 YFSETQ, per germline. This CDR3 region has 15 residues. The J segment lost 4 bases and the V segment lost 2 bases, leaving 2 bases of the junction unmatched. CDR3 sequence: CASSFGQGGTGELFF. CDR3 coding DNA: TGCGCCAGCAGCTTTGGACAGGGGGGCACCGGGGAGCTGTTTTTT. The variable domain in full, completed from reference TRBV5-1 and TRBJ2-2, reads KAGVTQTPRYLIKTRGQQVTLSCSPISGHRSVSWYQQTPGQGLQFLFEYFSETQRNKGNFPGRFSGRQFSNSRSEMNVSTLELGDSALYLCASSFGQGGTGELFFGEGSRLTVL.

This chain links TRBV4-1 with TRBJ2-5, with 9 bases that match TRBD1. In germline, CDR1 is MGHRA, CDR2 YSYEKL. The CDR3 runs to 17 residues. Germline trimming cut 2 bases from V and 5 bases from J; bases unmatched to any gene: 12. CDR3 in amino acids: CASSQPFVGTGYETQYF. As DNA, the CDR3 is TGCGCCAGCAGCCAACCATTTGTCGGGACAGGGTACGAGACCCAGTACTTC.

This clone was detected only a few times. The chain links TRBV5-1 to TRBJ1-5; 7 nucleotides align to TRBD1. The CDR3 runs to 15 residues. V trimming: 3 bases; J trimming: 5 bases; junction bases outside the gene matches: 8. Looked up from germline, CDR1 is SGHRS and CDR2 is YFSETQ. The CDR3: CASSSSGTDDQPQHF. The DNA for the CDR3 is TGCGCCAGCAGCTCGTCCGGGACAGATGATCAGCCCCAGCATTTT.

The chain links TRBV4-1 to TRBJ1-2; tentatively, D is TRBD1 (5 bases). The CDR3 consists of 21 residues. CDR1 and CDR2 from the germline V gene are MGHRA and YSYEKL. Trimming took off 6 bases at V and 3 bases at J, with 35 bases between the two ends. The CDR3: CASRSYTVKGQGKQADYGYTF. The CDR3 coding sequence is TGCGCCAGCAGATCATACACCGTCAAGGGGCAGGGTAAGCAAGCGGACTATGGCTACACCTTC.

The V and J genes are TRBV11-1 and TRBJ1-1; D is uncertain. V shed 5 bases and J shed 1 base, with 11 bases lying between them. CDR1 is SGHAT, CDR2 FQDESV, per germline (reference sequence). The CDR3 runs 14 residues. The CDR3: CASSPPHSNTEAFF. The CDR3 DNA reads TGTGCCAGCAGCCCGCCCCACTCGAACACTGAAGCTTTCTTT.